The T cell receptor (beta chain) described here comes from a study of T cell responses to AZD1222 COVID-19 vaccine. Study-level findings and limits: Nearly half of unique spike-specific TCRs reportedly avoided B.1.351 and B.1.1.7 mutated regions. White British ancestry dominated among donors, who included more females, and clonal diversity was possibly underestimated. Increased Spike-specific TCR breadth and depth were observed after two AZD1222 doses.

This CDR3 has 17 amino acids. Germline V gene lookup returns CDR1 LGHNA and CDR2 YNFKEQ. Trimming left V 3 bases short and J 1 base short, with 16 bases between. Sequencing was performed with immunoSEQ multiplex PCR; in TCRdb, only in-frame clones are kept and a portion is missing. The table has 130,000 to 150,000 clones, around 91% seen once. Concerning this clone: Its antigen is as yet unknown.

This chain links TRBV4-2 with TRBJ1-3; D possibly corresponds to TRBD1 (5 bases). This TCR derives from an adult in good health. The specimen comprised peripheral blood, sampled on day 0 of AZD1222 vaccination. The CDR3 reads CASSQKLTVLSGNTIYF. The CDR3 region has the DNA TGTGCCAGCAGCCAGAAACTGACAGTGCTATCTGGAAACACCATATATTTT.